This is a list of T cell receptor beta chains from one sample in a study of blood T cell repertoires in COVID-19. Measured with immunoSEQ multiplex PCR; TCRdb has only the in-frame clones, and not every one. The data show 140,000 or so clones, about 74% seen once. Sequences were obtained from peripheral blood. These receptors were obtained from a man in his fifties with acute or convalescent COVID-19. The CDR3 runs from the conserved cysteine through the conserved F or W. The D gene is left open where the match is weak. Clone size is stated in some rows and not others, as once, few, many or a class when expanded.

V gene,J gene,D gene,clone size,CDR3 protein,CDR3 DNA
TRBV19,TRBJ2-5,NA,NA,CASSILLSASRQETQYF,TGTGCCAGTAGTATACTGTTGTCGGCTAGCCGGCAAGAGACCCAGTACTTC
TRBV19,TRBJ1-6,NA,NA,CASSTLQQPKNSPLHF,TGTGCCAGTAGTACTCTACAGCAACCCAAAAATTCACCCCTCCACTTT
TRBV7-8,TRBJ2-1,TRBD1,NA,CASSRAGTGAVNEQFF,TGTGCCAGCAGCCGTGCCGGGACAGGGGCCGTCAATGAGCAGTTCTTC
TRBV4-1,TRBJ1-4,TRBD1,NA,CASSRGQGLRKLFF,TGCGCCAGCAGCCGGGGACAGGGGTTACGAAAACTGTTTTTT
TRBV5-5,TRBJ1-5,TRBD1,NA,CASSRTGGVSQPQHF,TGTGCCAGCAGTCGGACAGGGGGGGTAAGTCAGCCCCAGCATTTT
TRBV6-5,TRBJ2-1,NA,few,CASSRVLDNEQFF,TGTGCCAGCAGCCGGGTTTTGGACAATGAGCAGTTCTTC
TRBV24-1,TRBJ2-1,NA,NA,CATSDLNEIYCSYNEQFF,TGTGCCACCAGTGATTTAAACGAAATTTACTGCTCCTACAATGAGCAGTTCTTC
TRBV5-5,TRBJ1-6,TRBD1,NA,CASSFRQGYSPLHF,TGTGCCAGCAGCTTTCGACAGGGCTACTCACCCCTCCACTTT
TRBV10-3,TRBJ2-3,NA,NA,CASATRDTSTDTQYF,TGTGCCAGCGCGACTAGGGATACTAGCACAGATACGCAGTATTTT
TRBV28,TRBJ2-5,TRBD2,NA,CASSRSGGEETQYF,TGTGCCAGCAGCCGTAGCGGGGGAGAGGAGACCCAGTACTTC